One TCR beta chain is described in this entry. This sample is drawn from a study of T cells after posttransplantation cyclophosphamide. The repertoire was sequenced with immunoSEQ multiplex PCR; TCRdb's copy has only in-frame clones and lacks some. Of tens of thousands of clones detected, 80% to 90% appear once; the ten largest clones hold approximately 2.3%. Controls had myeloablative marrow grafts with methotrexate and calcineurin inhibitor, sampled at 1 year. The source of this sequence is a female patient aged 30 to 40 who received an allogeneic stem cell transplant from an unrelated donor, was CMV-positive, and had acute and chronic GVHD. Some T cells may be graft donor cells. The source material was PBMCs, sampled around 350 days after allogeneic stem cell transplant with calcineurin inhibitor and methotrexate.

The chain's CDR3 is CASSDSGPPLTTGYTF. CDR3 DNA: TGTGCCAGCAGCGATTCAGGGCCTCCCCTTACGACGGGCTACACCTTC. This rearrangement joins TRBV7-9 to TRBJ1-2; TRBD1 is a possible D gene (5 bases). V gave up 5 bases and J gave up 8 bases, with 24 bases separating them. CDR3 length: 16 residues. Germline V gene lookup returns CDR1 SEHNR and CDR2 FQNEAQ (reference sequence). The complete variable domain, with remaining parts taken from reference TRBV7-9 and TRBJ1-2, reads DTGVSQNPRHKITKRGQNVTFRCDPISEHNRLYWYRQTLGQGPEFLTYFQNEAQLEKSRLLSDRFSAERPKGSFSTLEIQRTEQGDSAMYLCASSDSGPPLTTGYTFGSGTRLTVV.